This T cell receptor beta chain was sequenced in a study of Tregs in tolerant kidney transplant recipients. Sequencing was performed with immunoSEQ multiplex PCR; in TCRdb, only in-frame clones are kept and a portion is missing. Here the sample table reports roughly 32,000 clones. About this clone: Antigen: not known. The read gets to within 3 residues of the CDR3 end, and the germline J gene fills in the rest.

V gave up 8 bases and J gave up 6 bases; unmatched junction bases: 4. Germline V gene data show CDR1 as SNHLY and CDR2 as FYNNEI. The CDR3 is 13 amino acids. Study-wide findings and caveats: Changing PCR primers prevented nucleotide comparison between some patients' samples.

The source material was CD8+ T cells from blood, sampled before the transplant. V usage is TRBV2 and J usage is TRBJ1-5; 10 bases line up with TRBD1. This clonotype was sampled from a human donor who received a combined kidney and bone marrow transplant. CDR3 amino acids: CASGTGVSQPQHF. The sequenced CDR3 bases are TGTGCCAGCGGGACAGGGGTTAGTCAGCCC.